Described below is a single TCR beta chain sequence and its context. Its antigen is currently unknown. This specimen comes from a study of shared clonotypes between healthy human individuals. Turning to the study itself: Used for every donor were three CD4 naive, three CD4 memory, two CD8 naive and one CD8 memory plate. Study results and caveats: Owing to a small donor count, the genetic and exposure-history diversity represented was limited.

Researchers divided each subset's genomic DNA evenly across several immunoSEQ plates. Some clones are missing from TCRdb's copy, which holds only in-frame ones; the method was immunoSEQ multiplex PCR. The repertoire holds hundreds of thousands of clones, with roughly 96% as singletons. This CDR3 contains 14 residues. The germline V gene has CDR1 MNHEY and CDR2 SMNVEV (reference sequence). The germline V and J ends were trimmed by 7 bases and 2 bases, with 12 bases remaining between them. The naive CD8 fraction comprised CD45RO-negative cells positively selected for CCR7 and excluded terminally differentiated effector memory CD45RA+ cells.

This clonotype was sampled from a man aged 30 to 39 in good health. Sequenced input: naive CD8+ T cells sorted from blood. V usage is TRBV27 and J usage is TRBJ2-1, with D perhaps TRBD2 (6 bases). This CDR3 reads CASTRSGAYNEQFF. CDR3 bases: TGTGCCAGCACGCGTAGCGGCGCCTACAATGAGCAGTTCTTC.